Below are 24 T cell receptor beta chains sequenced from a single sample in a study of T-cell memory formation after mild COVID-19. MiXCR, run by TCRdb on the 5' RACE reads, gives a single entry per CDR3 protein. The sample shows roughly 150,000 distinct CDR3 sequences, 14% of them seen only once. The sequenced sample was PBMCs or a T cell subset sorted from them (not recorded which). These receptor sequences come from an adult woman who had mild COVID-19 (a few samples of this study predate the infection). Cell type and time point are not known.

The chain couples TRBV3-1 to TRBJ2-2; no clear D gene. The CDR3 is 14 amino acids. V was pared by 4 bases and J by 2 bases, with 8 bases between. Germline V lookup: CDR1 LGHDT, CDR2 YNNKEL (reference sequence). DNA for the CDR3: TGTGCCAGCAGCCGACCAGGTAACACCGGGGAGCTGTTTTTT. It encodes CASSRPGNTGELFF.

The rearrangement uses TRBV9 and TRBJ1-1, with 8 bases matching TRBD1. Germline V lookup: CDR1 SGDLS, CDR2 YYNGEE. The CDR3 is made up of 14 amino acids. With 2 bases clipped from V and 8 bases from J, the junction kept 8 bases outside the gene matches. CDR3 loop: CASSVGQGREEAFF. As DNA, the CDR3 is TGTGCCAGCAGCGTTGGACAGGGTAGGGAAGAAGCTTTCTTT.

The chain links TRBV7-9 to TRBJ1-1; D uncertain. Trimming stripped 5 bases from V and 10 bases from J, with 11 bases between. The length of the CDR3 is 11 residues. Per germline, CDR1 SEHNR and CDR2 FQNEAQ (reference sequence). CDR3 in amino acids: CASSPPTGAFF. The CDR3 DNA reads as TGTGCCAGCAGCCCGCCGACGGGAGCTTTCTTT.

This clonotype was seen only a few times. The chain recombines TRBV29-1 with TRBJ2-3, with TRBD2 matching over 7 bases. The V and J ends lost 7 bases and 4 bases, in that order; junction bases with no gene match: 8. The CDR3 runs to 13 residues. From germline, CDR1 is SQVTM and CDR2 ANQGSEA. The DNA for the CDR3 is TGCAGCGGCATCGGGAGGTCCGCAGATACGCAGTATTTT. Residues: CSGIGRSADTQYF.

At least ten counts were recorded for this clonotype. CDR3 sequence reads: CASSQDPTEGYEQYF. CDR3 nucleotide sequence: TGCGCCAGCAGCCAAGATCCCACCGAGGGATACGAGCAGTACTTC. The chain links TRBV4-1 to TRBJ2-7, with D perhaps TRBD2 (5 bases). This CDR3 contains 15 residues. Trimming shortened V by 0 bases and J by 4 bases, and 13 bases separated the two germline ends. Germline CDR1 is MGHRA and CDR2 is YSYEKL.

This clonotype has only a few counts. A junction end diverges from the germline sequence, so it may reflect a read error. V usage is TRBV7-9 and J usage is TRBJ1-2; D call uncertain. CDR3 length: 18 residues. Germline V CDR1 and CDR2: SEHNR, FQNEAQ (reference sequence). CDR3 DNA: TGTGCCAGCAGTTTAGCTACGATTTGGCAGAAGACCTACTATGGCTACACCTTC. This gives the protein CASSLATIWQKTYYGYTF.

This clonotype showed up many times. The J gene is TRBJ2-1, the V gene TRBV29-1; 14 nucleotides line up with TRBD2. The ends lost 6 bases at V and 12 bases at J; junction bases unmatched: 4. Germline-derived CDR1 and CDR2 are SQVTM and ANQGSEA. There are 12 residues in the CDR3. CDR3 protein: CSVGTSGSRQFF. DNA of the CDR3: TGCAGCGTGGGGACTAGCGGGAGTAGGCAGTTCTTC.

The table lists this clonotype with a few counts. The V and J genes are TRBV29-1 and TRBJ2-1, with D possibly called TRBD1 or TRBD2 (5 bases each). CDR3 length: 16 residues. The germline V and J ends were trimmed by 6 bases and 0 bases, with 18 bases remaining between them. CDR1 and CDR2 from the germline V gene are SQVTM and ANQGSEA. The CDR3 region has the DNA TGCAGCGTGGAAAGGGGCGGGCCGAGCTCCTACAATGAGCAGTTCTTC. Protein sequence: CSVERGGPSSYNEQFF.

This clonotype was counted a few times. The chain's CDR3 is CASSPLGEPGEQFF. The CDR3 DNA follows: TGCGCCAGCAGCCCCCTCGGGGAGCCCGGTGAGCAGTTCTTC. The chain uses TRBV4-1 and TRBJ2-1, with TRBD2 as a possible D gene (5 bases). Trimming stripped 4 bases from V and 9 bases from J, with 16 bases between. CDR1 is MGHRA, CDR2 YSYEKL, per germline. The CDR3 consists of 14 residues.

The chain links TRBV4-3 to TRBJ2-1, with 16 bases matching TRBD2. This CDR3 is 15 amino acids long. The J segment lost 10 bases and the V segment lost 4 bases, leaving 4 bases of the junction unmatched. CDR1 is LGHNA, CDR2 YSLEER, per germline. This CDR3 is CASSPGLAGGGEQFF. The CDR3, as DNA: TGCGCCAGCAGCCCGGGACTAGCGGGAGGGGGGGAGCAGTTCTTC.

The chain couples TRBV4-1 to TRBJ2-1, with 9 nucleotides matching TRBD1. V shed 1 base, J shed 6 bases, and the junction held 4 bases outside the gene matches. The CDR3 covers 15 residues. Germline V gives CDR1 MGHRA, CDR2 YSYEKL. Written as DNA, the CDR3 is TGCGCCAGCAGCCAAGGGGACAGGGCGTTCAATGAGCAGTTCTTC. Encoded protein: CASSQGDRAFNEQFF.

In DNA, the CDR3 is TGCGCCAGCAGCCAAGATCAGGGCCCTAGAGAGCAGTTCTTC. Amino acid sequence: CASSQDQGPREQFF. The V and J genes are TRBV4-1 and TRBJ2-1, with D perhaps matching TRBD1 (5 bases). V lost 0 bases, J lost 10 bases, and 13 bases lay in between. CDR3 length: 14 amino acids. Germline V gene lookup returns CDR1 MGHRA and CDR2 YSYEKL.

This clonotype was counted between two and nine times. The chain joins TRBV29-1 to TRBJ2-6; perhaps TRBD1 as D (6 bases). Trimming left V 5 bases short and J 0 bases short, with 8 bases between. The germline gives CDR1 SQVTM, CDR2 ANQGSEA. CDR3 length equals 14 residues. CDR3 loop: CSVWDTSGANVLTF. In DNA, the CDR3 is TGCAGCGTTTGGGACACCTCTGGGGCCAACGTCCTGACTTTC.

The chain joins TRBV9 to TRBJ2-5; TRBD2 is a possible D gene (5 bases). The CDR3 loop spans 14 amino acids. V was clipped by 0 bases and J by 4 bases, with 10 bases between them. Germline V gene data show CDR1 as SGDLS and CDR2 as YYNGEE. CDR3 sequence reads: CASSVDLARETQYF. The CDR3, as DNA: TGTGCCAGCAGCGTAGATCTAGCCCGAGAGACCCAGTACTTC. Supplemented by reference TRBV9 and TRBJ2-5, the full variable domain reads DSGVTQTPKHLITATGQRVTLRCSPRSGDLSVYWYQQSLDQGLQFLIQYYNGEERAKGNILERFSAQQFPDLHSELNLSSLELGDSALYFCASSVDLARETQYFGPGTRLLVL.

This clonotype was recorded at least ten times. V and J are TRBV28 and TRBJ1-2, with D hard to call. Trimming removed 3 bases at V and 4 bases at J, with 9 bases between. Looked up from germline, CDR1 is MDHEN and CDR2 is SYDVKM. The CDR3 totals 13 residues. Here the CDR3 reads CASSLPGGYGYTF. The DNA of the CDR3 is TGTGCCAGCAGTTTGCCAGGCGGCTATGGCTACACCTTC.

The gene calls are TRBV9 and TRBJ1-5, with a weak D call TRBD1 (5 bases). Germline V CDR1 and CDR2: SGDLS, YYNGEE. This CDR3 contains 14 residues. V lost 0 bases, J lost 4 bases, and 8 bases lay in between. CDR3 in DNA: TGTGCCAGCAGCGTAGGGGCAGGGAATCAGCCCCAGCATTTT. Translated, it gives CASSVGAGNQPQHF.

This clonotype has just a few counts. V gene TRBV19 combines with J gene TRBJ1-1, with D unclear. The germline V gene encodes CDR1 LNHDA and CDR2 SQIVND (reference sequence). Trimming pared 0 bases from V and 6 bases from J, leaving 14 bases between. This CDR3 is built from 15 residues. In nucleotides, the CDR3 is TGTGCCAGTAGTATAGATCGGGCGGTTGCAGCTGAAGCTTTCTTT. It yields the protein CASSIDRAVAAEAFF.

This clonotype showed up just a few times. The chain carries TRBV5-1 and TRBJ1-2, with no clear D. CDR1 and CDR2 (germline): SGHRS, YFSETQ. CDR3 length: 13 amino acids. V was shortened by 2 bases and J by 5 bases, with 10 bases between the two germline ends. The DNA for the CDR3 is TGCGCCAGCAGCTTCATGTCCCAATATGGCTACACCTTC. It specifies CASSFMSQYGYTF.

J is TRBJ2-7 and V is TRBV4-3; 7 bases map to TRBD2. The V gene end was trimmed by 0 bases and the J gene end by 3 bases; junction bases not matched to a gene: 5. CDR1 LGHNA and CDR2 YSLEER come from the germline V gene. CDR3 length: 15 residues. CDR3 protein: CASSQEAGEDYEQYF. The CDR3 region has the DNA TGCGCCAGCAGCCAAGAGGCGGGAGAGGACTACGAGCAGTACTTC.

The genes are TRBV5-1 and TRBJ1-6, with D possibly being TRBD1 (5 bases). Germline values: CDR1 SGHRS, CDR2 YFSETQ. There are 14 residues in the CDR3. V was pared by 2 bases and J by 6 bases, with 9 bases between. The chain's CDR3 is CASSLARVNSPLHF. The DNA for the CDR3 is TGCGCCAGCAGCTTAGCCAGGGTTAATTCACCCCTCCACTTT.

This clonotype has just one count. The V gene is TRBV27, the J gene TRBJ1-2; TRBD1 matches 8 bases. This CDR3 contains 14 residues. V shed 0 bases, J shed 5 bases, and the junction held 2 bases outside the gene matches. The germline gives CDR1 MNHEY, CDR2 SMNVEV (reference sequence). The DNA for the CDR3 is TGTGCCAGCAGTTTATCGAGGACAGGGTATGGCTACACCTTC. Translated, it gives CASSLSRTGYGYTF.

This clonotype was observed a few times. The V call is TRBV24-1, the J call TRBJ2-5; possible D gene TRBD1, 5 bases. V gave up 4 bases and J gave up 3 bases, with 14 bases separating them. Germline CDR1 is KGHDR and CDR2 is SFDVKD. The CDR3 contains 15 residues. CDR3 bases: TGTGCCACCAGTGAATCTCGACAGAGAAAAGAGACCCAGTACTTC. Translation: CATSESRQRKETQYF.

This clonotype appeared a few times. The V and J genes are TRBV14 and TRBJ2-3, with D perhaps being TRBD1 or TRBD2 (5 bases each). The germline CDR1 and CDR2 sequences are SGHDN and FVKESK. V was cut by 1 base and J by 3 bases, with 11 bases left in between. This CDR3 has 15 amino acids. The CDR3 sequence is CASSQGGARTDTQYF. In DNA, the CDR3 is TGTGCCAGCAGCCAAGGAGGGGCCAGGACAGATACGCAGTATTTT. Using reference TRBV14 and TRBJ2-3 for the parts outside the CDR3, the full variable domain is EAGVTQFPSHSVIEKGQTVTLRCDPISGHDNLYWYRRVMGKEIKFLLHFVKESKQDESGMPNNRFLAERTGGTYSTLKVQPAELEDSGVYFCASSQGGARTDTQYFGPGTRLTVL.

This chain connects TRBV30 to TRBJ2-1; TRBD1 matches 10 bases. Germline V gene sequence: CDR1 GTSNPN, CDR2 SVGIG (reference sequence). The V segment lost 5 bases and the J segment 7 bases; nucleotides outside the gene matches: 17. The CDR3 has 17 residues. In DNA, the CDR3 is TGTGCCTGGGACCCGAATCTTCAGACAGGGGGCCCGAATGAGCAGTTCTTC. Encoded protein: CAWDPNLQTGGPNEQFF. Filled out from reference TRBV30 and TRBJ2-1, the complete variable domain reads SQTIHQWPATLVQPVGSPLSLECTVEGTSNPNLYWYRQAAGRGLQLLFYSVGIGQISSEVPQNLSASRPQDRQFILSSKKLLLSDSGFYLCAWDPNLQTGGPNEQFFGPGTRLTVL.